The 10 T cell receptor beta chains below come from one sample, sequenced in a study of cytomegalovirus exposure and HLA in healthy donors. Amplification used 60 Vbeta primers and 13 Jbeta primers. Repertoires were generated with immunoSEQ multiplex PCR, while TCRdb's copy carries only in-frame clones and drops some. Of 150,000 or so clones listed, about 83% are singletons. What was sequenced was PBMCs. Receptors were obtained from a man in his forties or fifties in good health and CMV-seropositive.

J is TRBJ2-7 and V is TRBV11-2; 7 bases match TRBD2. Germline assignment: CDR1 SGHAT and CDR2 FQNNGV. The trim removed 5 bases at V and 6 bases at J, leaving 10 bases unmatched. The CDR3 sequence is 14 residues long. The CDR3 nucleotides read TGTGCCAGCAGCGATCATTCAGGGAGGGGCGAGCAGTACTTC. Its translation: CASSDHSGRGEQYF.

The gene calls are TRBV5-4 and TRBJ2-3, with D possibly being TRBD2 (6 bases). CDR1 and CDR2 from the germline V gene are SGHNT and YYREEE (reference sequence). The V end was cut by 0 bases, the J end by 0 bases, with 11 bases between. The length of the CDR3 is 16 residues. CDR3 in amino acids: CASSLGRGTSTDTQYF. CDR3 DNA sequence: TGTGCCAGCAGCTTGGGGCGGGGTACGAGCACAGATACGCAGTATTTT.

This clone appeared once. The chain has TRBV2 and TRBJ1-1, with D uncertain. Germline values: CDR1 SNHLY, CDR2 FYNNEI. Between the trimmed V and J ends, which lost 3 bases and 0 bases, there was a span of 14 bases. The CDR3 is 16 residues long. CDR3 DNA sequence: TGTGCCAGCAGTGACCTCCCGGTTTCAATGAACACTGAAGCTTTCTTT. It codes for CASSDLPVSMNTEAFF.

The chain combines TRBV19 with TRBJ2-1, with TRBD1 matching 7 bases. The CDR3 length is 13 residues. The ends lost 9 bases at V and 4 bases at J; junction bases unmatched: 6. Germline V lookup: CDR1 LNHDA, CDR2 SQIVND (reference sequence). The CDR3, as DNA: TGTGCCAGCCGGGACAGAGTTTACAATGAGCAGTTCTTC. This codes for CASRDRVYNEQFF.

The chain couples TRBV5-1 to TRBJ1-1, with D maybe TRBD1 (6 bases). Germline CDR1 SGHRS, CDR2 YFSETQ. The ends were cut back, 5 bases at V and 3 bases at J, with 11 bases in the middle. The CDR3 is 13 residues long. CDR3 nucleotides: TGCGCCAGCAGGGACAGAATTTACACTGAAGCTTTCTTT. Protein product: CASRDRIYTEAFF.

The rearrangement uses TRBV5-1 and TRBJ1-2; maybe TRBD1 (6 bases). The ends were cut back, 4 bases at V and 2 bases at J, with 18 bases in the middle. This CDR3 comprises 16 residues. The germline CDR1 and CDR2 sequences are SGHRS and YFSETQ. The CDR3 loop reads CASSPSPTGANYGYTF. The CDR3 nucleotides are TGCGCCAGCAGCCCATCCCCGACAGGAGCGAACTATGGCTACACCTTC.

This rearrangement joins TRBV6-5 to TRBJ2-7; TRBD1 might be the D (6 bases). The CDR3 has 14 residues. CDR1 is MNHEY and CDR2 is SVGAGI in the germline V gene. The ends were cut back, 6 bases at V and 5 bases at J, with 17 bases in the middle. CDR3 in amino acids: CASRWTVGYDEQYF. In nucleotides, the CDR3 is TGTGCCAGCAGATGGACAGTGGGTTACGACGAGCAGTACTTC.

The CDR3 DNA reads as TGTGCCAGCGGTACAGGGTTCGACTCCTACGAGCAGTACTTC. Its translation: CASGTGFDSYEQYF. This sequence joins TRBV9 and TRBJ2-7, with D perhaps matching TRBD1 (6 bases). Per germline, CDR1 SGDLS and CDR2 YYNGEE. This CDR3 contains 14 residues. V shed 7 bases and J shed 0 bases, with 14 bases lying between them.

The chain is built from TRBV5-1 and TRBJ1-1; perhaps TRBD1 as D (5 bases). The V gene lost 7 bases and the J gene lost 0 bases, with 13 bases spanning the gap. The CDR3 is made up of 14 amino acids. CDR1 SGHRS and CDR2 YFSETQ come from the germline V gene. CDR3 sequence (DNA): TGCGCCAGCGGTTCCGACAGAATGAACACTGAAGCTTTCTTT. This translates into CASGSDRMNTEAFF. The full variable domain, completed using reference TRBV5-1 and TRBJ1-1, is KAGVTQTPRYLIKTRGQQVTLSCSPISGHRSVSWYQQTPGQGLQFLFEYFSETQRNKGNFPGRFSGRQFSNSRSEMNVSTLELGDSALYLCASGSDRMNTEAFFGQGTRLTVV.

V and J are TRBV7-3 and TRBJ2-1; D gene uncertain. V gave up 5 bases and J gave up 4 bases, with 12 bases separating them. This CDR3 comprises 14 residues. CDR1 and CDR2 from the germline V gene are SGHTA and FQGTGA. The CDR3 loop is CASSPGVKYNEQFF. The DNA for the CDR3 is TGTGCCAGCAGCCCCGGTGTCAAGTACAATGAGCAGTTCTTC. The full variable domain, completed using reference TRBV7-3 and TRBJ2-1, is GAGVSQTPSNKVTEKGKYVELRCDPISGHTALYWYRQSLGQGPEFLIYFQGTGAADDSGLPNDRFFAVRPEGSVSTLKIQRTERGDSAVYLCASSPGVKYNEQFFGPGTRLTVL.